This record covers a single T cell receptor (beta chain). Its antigen is not yet known. There are no base qualities to consult, and no much larger clone falls within one base. This record belongs to a study of human T cells and chemical hapten exposure (dated by TCRdb to the early 2020s). About the investigation overall: For sensitization, 2% DPC in acetone was applied to an approximately 2 cm by approximately 2 cm area of upper inner arm skin. Patients additionally received weekly therapeutic DPC doses to the scalp throughout the approximately 25-week study period. The mostly female patient cohort included alopecia areata with under or over 50% scalp involvement, alopecia totalis and alopecia universalis. This study followed changes in the peripheral blood TCR repertoire in vivo during primary and secondary sensitization of alopecia patients to the hapten diphenylcyclopropenone (DPC). Blood samples were taken from patients before sensitization (week 0) and then at 2, 6 and about 24 weeks after DPC sensitization. Some 29 alopecia patients provided blood for TCR sequencing at one to four time points (pre-sensitization, 2, 6 and 24 weeks). Libraries were pooled for sequencing, and per-sample TCR yields varied mainly because of small differences in library volumes within the pool. Patch tests used Finn chambers with 0.01% DPC on the upper back, scored after 6 days by International Contact Dermatitis Research Group standards.

Beyond this particular receptor, the publication reports: Expanded TCRs formed significantly more large CDR3 similarity clusters than pre-sensitization or healthy control sets, consistent with antigen-driven responses. A positive correlation was found between the number of PT1 expanded TCRs and patch test score, with significance reached at thresholds 8, 16 and 32 but not 4. After repeated subsampling, the strength of the expansion versus patch-test correlation and the threshold at which it became significant changed. No change with DPC sensitization was found in the number of TCRs above 1 in 1000 frequency, and no evidence of global repertoire structure alterations was found. All patients had alopecia, a presumed autoimmune disease, so their immune response might differ from that of healthy individuals.

The time point label corresponds to: patch test 3, about 24 weeks after DPC sensitization. The label giving this sample's treatment or condition can be read as: therapeutic diphenylcyclopropenone sensitization with weekly scalp DPC. Blood at each patch-test visit was drawn before the patch test was applied. To be eligible, patients had to be aged 18 to 70, diagnosed with alopecia and judged suitable for DPC therapy, while pregnant patients were excluded. Unfractionated whole blood was collected in Tempus Blood RNA tubes, and total RNA was extracted from that blood. The method behind the library was RACE. This sample was sequenced with a NextSeq 500. During library preparation, unique molecular identifiers were attached to individual cDNA molecules so that TCRs could be counted in a quantitative, reproducible way. Both TCR alpha and TCR beta chains were sequenced from each blood RNA sample. From the authors' description of their analysis: Samples had a median of roughly 99,000 TCRs, with a range from roughly 20,000 to 690,600. V, J and CDR3 annotation of the TCR reads was carried out using the Decombinator software suite. Every sample was subsampled to the same number of TCRs (28,000) for the PS versus PT1 abundance plots. Expanded TCRs were defined as absent before sensitization and observed at least eight times at the 2-week time point. The public reads were run again by TCRdb, first through fastp at Q25 and then through MiXCR, and only productive beta chains were kept. Every CDR3 protein is listed once, alongside the most common genes and DNA of its rows. TCRdb, rather than the study authors, made the V and J calls. The sample includes around 200,000 distinct CDR3 sequences, with approximately 24% observed a single time. The top ten constitute around 2.5% of the sample.

This material consisted of whole blood, taken in connection with sensitization to the hapten diphenylcyclopropenone (DPC). This TCR derives from a woman between 40 and 55 years old with alopecia areata. Some clones in this sample may be carry-over from other donors' samples.

The bases are TGTGCCAGCAACCCGCGGATGAACACTGAAGCTTTCTTT. Its coded protein is CASNPRMNTEAFF. The rearrangement joined TRBV7-2 to TRBJ1-1; the D gene is unclear. The CDR3 goes from the cysteine to the phenylalanine over 13 residues. Only CDR3 DNA is held: 39 bases, read in frame from base 1. V was cut back by 7 bases and J by 0 bases, leaving a gap of 9 bases between them. Looking up the germline V gene yields CDR1 SGHTA and CDR2 FQGNSA.